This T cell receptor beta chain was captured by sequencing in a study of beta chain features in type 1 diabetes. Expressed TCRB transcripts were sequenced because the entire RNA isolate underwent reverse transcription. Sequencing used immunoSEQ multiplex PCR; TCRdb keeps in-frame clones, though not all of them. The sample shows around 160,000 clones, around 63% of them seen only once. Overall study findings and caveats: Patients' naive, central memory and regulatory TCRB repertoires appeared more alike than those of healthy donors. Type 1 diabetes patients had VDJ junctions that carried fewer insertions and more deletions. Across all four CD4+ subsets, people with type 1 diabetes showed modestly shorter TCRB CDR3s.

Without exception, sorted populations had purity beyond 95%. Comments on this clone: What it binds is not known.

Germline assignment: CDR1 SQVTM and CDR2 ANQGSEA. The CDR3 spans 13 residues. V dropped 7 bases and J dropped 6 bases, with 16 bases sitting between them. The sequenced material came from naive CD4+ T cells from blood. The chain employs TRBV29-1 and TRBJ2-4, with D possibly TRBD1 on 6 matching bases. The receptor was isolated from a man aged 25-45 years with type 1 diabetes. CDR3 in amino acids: CSAGVRDINIQYF. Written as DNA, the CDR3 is TGCAGCGCAGGTGTACGGGACATAAACATTCAGTACTTC.